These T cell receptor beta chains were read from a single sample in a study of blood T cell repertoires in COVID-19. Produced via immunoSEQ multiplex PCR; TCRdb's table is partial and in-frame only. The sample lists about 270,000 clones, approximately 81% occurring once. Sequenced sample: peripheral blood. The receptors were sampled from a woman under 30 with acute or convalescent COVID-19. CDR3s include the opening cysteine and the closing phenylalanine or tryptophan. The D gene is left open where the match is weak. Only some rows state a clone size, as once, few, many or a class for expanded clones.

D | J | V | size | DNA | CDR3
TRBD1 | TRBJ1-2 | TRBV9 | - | TGTGCCAGCAGCGGTTTGGACAGGGCACATTATGGCTACACCTTC | CASSGLDRAHYGYTF
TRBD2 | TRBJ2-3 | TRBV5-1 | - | TGCGCCAGCCAACTAGCGGGGGAAGATACGCAGTATTTT | CASQLAGEDTQYF
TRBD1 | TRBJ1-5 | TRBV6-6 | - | TGTGCCAGCAGCCTCGGGACAGTTTTTTCTCAGCCCCAGCATTTT | CASSLGTVFSQPQHF
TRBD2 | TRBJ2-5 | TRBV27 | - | TGTGCCAGCAGTTCCTTAGCGGGACCCCAAGAGACCCAGTACTTC | CASSSLAGPQETQYF
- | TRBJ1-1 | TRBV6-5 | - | TGTGCCAGCAGCCTCTATGATCGGGGAATCACTGAAGCTTTCTTT | CASSLYDRGITEAFF
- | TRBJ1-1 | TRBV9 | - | TGTGCCAGCAGCCCCGCTTGGGCGGGGAACACTGAAGCTTTCTTT | CASSPAWAGNTEAFF
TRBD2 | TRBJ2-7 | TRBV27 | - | TGTGCCAGCAGTTCTGGGACTAGCGGGAAAAACTACGAGCAGTACTTC | CASSSGTSGKNYEQYF
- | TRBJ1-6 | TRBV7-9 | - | TGTGCCAGCAGCTTAGAATGGAGATCACCCCTCCACTTT | CASSLEWRSPLHF
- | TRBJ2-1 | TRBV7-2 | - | TGTGCCAGCAGCAAAATCCGGAGGGATTCTCGGTACAATGAGCAGTTCTTC | CASSKIRRDSRYNEQFF
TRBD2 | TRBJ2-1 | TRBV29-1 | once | TGCAGCGTGGCCGGGACTAGTAACAATGAGCAGTTCTTC | CSVAGTSNNEQFF
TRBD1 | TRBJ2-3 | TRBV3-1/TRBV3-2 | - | TGTGCCAGCAGCCTCAAAGGTACAGGGGGCTTGGCAGATACGCAGTATTTT | CASSLKGTGGLADTQYF
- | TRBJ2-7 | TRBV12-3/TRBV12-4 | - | TGTGCCAGCAGTTTAGGGCCCGAGCAGTACTTC | CASSLGPEQYF
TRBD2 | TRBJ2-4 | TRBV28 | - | TGTGCCAGCAGCCTTAGACTAGCGCAAAACATTCAGTACTTC | CASSLRLAQNIQYF
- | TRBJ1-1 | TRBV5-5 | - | TGTGCCAGCAGCGGGGCGGCGGCTGTGAACACTGAAGCTTTCTTT | CASSGAAAVNTEAFF
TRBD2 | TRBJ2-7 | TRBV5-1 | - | TGCGCCAGCAGCTTGGCTAGCGGGAAGTACGAGCAGTACTTC | CASSLASGKYEQYF